These 2 T cell receptor beta chains were all obtained from the same sample, sequenced in a study of T cell responses to AZD1222 COVID-19 vaccine. The repertoire was sequenced with immunoSEQ multiplex PCR; TCRdb's copy has only in-frame clones and lacks some. The sample consists of 25,000 to 35,000 clones, roughly 89% of them appearing once. Sequencing was performed on peripheral blood, taken on day 0 of AZD1222 vaccination. These receptors were collected from an adult in good health.

J is TRBJ2-6 and V is TRBV24-1; 8 nucleotides line up with TRBD1. CDR3 length equals 17 residues. Germline CDR1 reads KGHDR; CDR2 reads SFDVKD. With V trimmed by 3 bases and J by 2 bases, 5 bases remained unmatched. The DNA of the CDR3 is TGTGCCACCAGTGATCCCTGGACAGGGACTGGGGCCAACGTCCTGACTTTC. Translated, it gives CATSDPWTGTGANVLTF.

The chain uses TRBV4-1 and TRBJ2-1; D not certain. Germline CDR1 reads MGHRA; CDR2 reads YSYEKL. The CDR3 consists of 15 residues. Trimming removed 4 bases from V and 7 bases from J, with 17 bases in between. The CDR3 sequence: CASSRRVGLGNEQFF. Written as DNA, the CDR3 is TGCGCCAGCAGCCGCCGCGTGGGCCTGGGGAATGAGCAGTTCTTC.